This T cell receptor (beta chain) was sequenced during a study of CD8+CD57+ T cells in acquired aplastic anemia. Study background: Sorted CD4+ and CD8+ cells yielded DNA averaging around 3.2 ug.

Findings and caveats of the study: CD8+ Simpson's diversity in patients was not significantly different from that in controls.

Germline CDR1 is MNHEY and CDR2 is SMNVEV (reference sequence). The CDR3 is 14 residues long. V was pared by 6 bases and J by 4 bases, with 7 bases of the junction left unmatched. At least ten counts were recorded for this clonotype. Its antigen remains unknown. The template used for profiling TCR beta VDJ and CDR3 was genomic DNA. TCRdb reprocessed the reads with MiXCR, giving one entry per CDR3 protein. The sample yields about 190,000 distinct CDR3 sequences, 40% to 50% seen once. In patients chosen for sequencing, flow cytometry had shown CD8+CD57+ cell expansion. This TCR was recovered from a human donor with aplastic anemia. The chain joins TRBV27 to TRBJ2-7; TRBD1 matches 9 bases. Sequencing was done on a sample of sorted CD4+, CD8+, or CD8+CD57+ T cells (not recorded which) from PBMCs. The CDR3 nucleotides read TGTGCCAGCAGCGGTAACAGGGGGCTGTACGAGCAGTACTTC. It is translated as CASSGNRGLYEQYF.